This TCR beta chain was recovered during a study of read filtering for tumor transcriptome and immune sequencing. Study information: Roughly 8 patients were R-ISS I, some 15 were R-ISS II, 7 were R-ISS III. After DNase treatment, RNA was made into whole-transcriptome libraries.

The library was built from about 400 ng RNA with molecular barcoded adaptors for alpha/delta and beta/gamma chains. One entry per CDR3 protein results from TCRdb running MiXCR on the reads. The data hold some 130,000 distinct CDR3 sequences, with less than 15% observed a single time. Findings and caveats of the study: The sorted CD138-negative fraction was a mixed bone marrow immune population, not purified T cells. Around 80% of IR-seq clonotypes had a single read, yet these held around 4% of reads.

This clonotype has ten or more counts. Antigen specificity is unknown. Material: a population of CD138-negative cells sorted from bone marrow. The sequence came from a donor aged 40 or over with multiple myeloma.

This CDR3 reads CASSSSGLSEQFF. The DNA for the CDR3 is TGTGCCAGCAGCTCTTCGGGACTGAGTGAGCAGTTCTTC. The J gene is TRBJ2-1, the V gene TRBV7-9; tentative D call: TRBD2 (6 bases). Trimming pared 4 bases from V and 9 bases from J, leaving 13 bases between. Germline V gene sequence: CDR1 SEHNR, CDR2 FQNEAQ (reference sequence). CDR3 length equals 13 residues.